What follows is one TCR beta chain and its context. This clonotype occurred a few times. Its antigen remains undetermined. No much larger clone is present one base from it, and per-base qualities are unavailable. These data originate in a study of blood T cells in healthy people across ages (dated by TCRdb to the mid-2010s). As for the study more broadly: In model experiments, roughly one uniquely barcoded TCR beta cDNA molecule per two T cells was captured by template switching. Using deep sequencing normalized with unique cDNA molecular identifiers, the study measured how TCR beta repertoire diversity changes with age. Four age groups were formed from the donors: young (average about 15 years), middle-aged (approximately 40), aged (roughly 56) and long-lived (around 82). Donors of different ages were randomly distributed across sequencing lanes to avoid experimental bias. Using the same blood draw, the study looked at two additional independent replicas of 1 million unique cDNA reads for two donors, one aged 18 to 29 and the other aged 80 or older.

Donors were 40 or so systemically healthy Caucasian individuals from Russia aged roughly 6 to 90 years. Each donor gave 8 to 10 milliliters of peripheral blood, drawn into EDTA-treated Vacutainer tubes. Ficoll-Paque density-gradient centrifugation was used to isolate PBMCs, with at least 6.5 million per sample. Total RNA was extracted from PBMCs with Trizol reagent, with at least 5.5 micrograms obtained per sample. For every donor, an aliquot of PBMCs went through flow cytometry to measure the percentages of naive CD45RAhigh/CD27high T cells. Study-wide findings and limitations: Because the CMV infection status of the donors was unknown, age-related changes in expanded clonotypes may potentially have been confounded. Conclusive comparison of naive and antigen-experienced compartments was prevented by the profiling of bulk unsorted PBMCs. The long-lived group showed more naive CD4+ T cells, fewer expanded clones and increased TCR diversity than the aged group, suggesting age selection. Estimates of total diversity based on one million sequenced T cells were regarded as lower bounds and as underestimates. There was a strong correlation between observed TCR beta diversity and the percentage of naive T cells measured by flow cytometry. As age increased, observed TCR beta diversity per million T cells dropped in a roughly linear way, and a significant reduction was already evident by age roughly 40.

Between the V and J ends, shortened by 0 bases and 7 bases respectively, the junction contains 15 bases. The germline V gene encodes CDR1 MNHEY and CDR2 SMNVEV (reference sequence). Taken from cysteine to phenylalanine, the CDR3 has 15 residues. The DNA shown is the 45-base CDR3, in frame from base 1. The library was prepared using 5' RACE. The sequencer was an Illumina HiSeq 2500. A second PCR of roughly 7 to 12 cycles was run with a J-beta primer mix and a sample-barcoded 5' primer. A template-switch 5' adaptor carrying 12 random nucleotides introduced a unique molecular identifier onto each TCR beta cDNA molecule. At least 2.5 million CDR3-containing paired-end reads were obtained from each sample. First-strand cDNA was synthesized from all RNA with the Mint cDNA synthesis kit, primed by a TRBC-specific oligonucleotide. All cDNA was treated with uracil-DNA glycosylase and then went through a first 18-cycle PCR with the universal primers M1SS and BC2_uni_R. The original pipeline was this. Normalization of each sample was performed by random selection of 1 million high-quality reads, each carrying a distinct molecular identifier. Instead of being binned into consensus sequences, reads with shared molecular identifiers were discarded. MiTCR, run with a Q25 quality threshold and the strictest error-elimination algorithm, handled CDR3 identification, clonotype clustering and error correction. A nonparametric unseen species model with Euler transformation was used to estimate a lower bound on total TCR beta diversity. The public reads were run again by TCRdb, first through fastp at Q25 and then through MiXCR, and only productive beta chains were kept. Every entry covers one CDR3 protein and lists the most common genes and DNA from its rows. Clone size and V and J calls follow TCRdb, not the original study. In all, the sample holds roughly 1.7 million distinct CDR3 sequences, and approximately 32% of those were seen once. Around 11% of the sample belongs to the ten largest clones.

The chain is assembled from TRBV27 and TRBJ1-2; there is no confident call for the D gene. The sample consisted of blood. The clonotype originates from a young woman in good health. The DNA reads TGTGCCAGCAGTTTATCTGGGCAGTCATGGCGTGGCTACACCTTC. Its amino acids are CASSLSGQSWRGYTF.